In its sample, the clone carrying this T cell receptor (beta chain) was seen many times. Antigen unknown. The data were taken from a study of CD8 T cells in ankylosing spondylitis. Whole-study findings and limits: Prior work had noted some motif variants in reactive arthritis blood and synovial fluid.

TCR beta libraries were made by quantitative 5'-RACE with molecular barcodes. Using its own MiXCR run on the 5' RACE reads, TCRdb lists one record per CDR3 protein. The table shows roughly 230,000 distinct CDR3 sequences, with approximately 7.6% occurring only once. CDR3 length: 13 residues. Trimming removed 6 bases from V and 5 bases from J, with 13 bases in between. Germline loops: CDR1 MGHDK, CDR2 SYGVNS. The sample taken for sequencing was blood, either unsorted or a sorted T cell fraction (not recorded which). The source of this sequence is a female donor with ankylosing spondylitis or in good health (not recorded which). The gene calls are TRBV25-1 and TRBJ1-1; tentatively, D is TRBD1 (6 bases). DNA for the CDR3: TGTGCCAGCAGGGATTACAGGGCAACTGAAGCTTTCTTT. Its translation: CASRDYRATEAFF.